This T cell receptor beta chain derives from a study of breast tumors, draining lymph nodes, adjacent tissues. Axillary draining lymph nodes of breast cancer patients supplied the node samples. TCRdb processed the multiplex PCR reads anew with MiXCR; each CDR3 protein has one entry. The sample consists of 200,000 or so distinct CDR3 sequences, roughly 31% of them appearing once. This clonotype was detected many times. Looked up from germline, CDR1 is LNHDA and CDR2 is SQIVND (reference sequence). V lost 6 bases, J lost 7 bases, and 18 bases lay in between. CDR3 size: 14 residues. The clonotype originates from a female donor with breast cancer. Some clones in this sample may be carry-over from other donors' samples. Input material: axillary lymph node tissue. The chain has TRBV19 and TRBJ1-2; D ambiguous. CDR3 sequence: CASSGYPPVTGYTF. The CDR3, as DNA: TGTGCCAGTAGCGGGTATCCCCCAGTGACTGGCTACACCTTC.